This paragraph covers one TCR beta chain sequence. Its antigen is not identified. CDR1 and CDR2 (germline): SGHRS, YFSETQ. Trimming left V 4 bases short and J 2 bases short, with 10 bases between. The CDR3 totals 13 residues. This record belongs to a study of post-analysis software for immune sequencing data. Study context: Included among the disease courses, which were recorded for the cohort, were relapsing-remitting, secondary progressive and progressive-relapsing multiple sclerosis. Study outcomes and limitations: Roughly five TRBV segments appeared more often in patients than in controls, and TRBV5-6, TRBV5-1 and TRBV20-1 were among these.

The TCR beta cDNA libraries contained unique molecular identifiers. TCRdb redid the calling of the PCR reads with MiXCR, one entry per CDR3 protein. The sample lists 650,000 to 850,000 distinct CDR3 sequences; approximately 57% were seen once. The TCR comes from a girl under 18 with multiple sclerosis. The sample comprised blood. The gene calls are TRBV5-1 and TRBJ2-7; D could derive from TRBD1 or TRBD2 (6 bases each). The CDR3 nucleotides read TGCGCCAGCAGCGCGGGACATCCCTACGAGCAGTACTTC. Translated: CASSAGHPYEQYF.